Below, one TCR beta chain is given with its context. Its specificity is not known. This CDR3 is 13 amino acids long. Germline assignment: CDR1 MDHEN and CDR2 SYDVKM. The data are from a study of cytomegalovirus exposure and HLA in healthy donors. General study findings and limits: Later analysis associated a missense DCLRE1C variant with TCR beta V- and J-gene trimming. A later analysis found TCR association rates differed by HLA locus, highest for DRB1 and lowest for HLA-C. Investigators reported 150 to 200 TCR beta chains as tied to cytomegalovirus. Cytomegalovirus status, reportedly, was diagnosed with high specificity and sensitivity by the classifier.

The study ran its PCR with 60 Vbeta and 13 Jbeta primers. The assay was immunoSEQ multiplex PCR, and TCRdb's table has in-frame clones only and misses some. The repertoire includes roughly 180,000 clones, 76% of them detected once, and roughly 2.5% sits in the top ten. The TCR originated in a woman aged 25 to 39 in good health and CMV-seropositive. This chain joins TRBV28 and TRBJ2-5, with a tentative D call TRBD1 (5 bases). The J call could be wrong; TRBJ2-7 is a better fit for the DNA end. The sample consisted of PBMCs. This CDR3 reads CVAGQGTPYEQYF. The CDR3 DNA sequence: TGTGTCGCTGGGCAGGGTACCCCCTACGAGCAGTACTTC.